This entry features one T cell receptor beta chain sequence. The sample belongs to a study of blood T cell repertoires in COVID-19. Across the study: COVID-19 samples collected from the United States, Italy and Spain covered acute and convalescent phases. Sources were T cells, B-cell-depleted T cells, or PBMCs; the material itself was cDNA or gDNA.

Profiling relied on immunoSEQ multiplex PCR, and the TCRdb table lists in-frame clones only, not all of them. This sample has 200,000 to 300,000 clones, with 85% found just once. The CDR3 is 14 residues long. V was clipped by 0 bases and J by 0 bases, with 5 bases between them. Per germline, CDR1 WNHNN and CDR2 SYGVQD (reference sequence). Enrolled through a virtual design, the participants were between roughly 18 and 100 years of age and came from about two dozen US areas. Sequencing was done on a sample of PBMCs or T cells enriched from blood (not recorded which). The clonotype comes from a woman aged 45-59 years with acute COVID-19. The chain joins TRBV10-1 to TRBJ1-1; D ambiguous. The CDR3 nucleotides read TGCGCCAGCAGTGAGTCGCGTATGAACACTGAAGCTTTCTTT. This gives the protein CASSESRMNTEAFF.